The subject of this entry is one TCR beta chain. The target of this receptor is not known. One base away there is no much larger clone; base qualities are not given. This specimen's treatment or condition label, interpreted: some 20 received Ad26.COV2.S at low or high dose, single or two shots; about 5 received placebo; per-sample allocation not given. For vaccine and placebo recipients, the sequenced repertoires came from samples collected on day 63 after the first injection. In Cohort 1b, 20 to 25 adults aged 18-55 years were enrolled at a single site in Boston, USA, between 29 July and 7 August 2020. Ad26.COV2.S was a replication-incompetent adenovirus type 26 vector expressing a prefusion-stabilized SARS-CoV-2 spike protein from the original Wuhan strain. The immunoSEQ Assay was the method used to sequence TCRbeta CDR3 regions. After extraction, genomic DNA underwent amplification by bias-controlled multiplex PCR, followed by high-throughput sequencing. The authors processed their data as follows. To quantify the absolute abundance of each unique TCRbeta CDR3 region, sequences were collapsed and filtered. Usable DNA was measured by amplifying reference genes present in all nucleated cells, and TCRbeta template counts were normalized to that usable DNA to estimate T cell fraction. Repertoire TCRs were annotated as SARS-CoV-2-specific when V gene, CDR3 amino acid sequence and J gene were exactly matched to a known reactive TCR set. The reference SARS-CoV-2 TCR set was derived from MIRA and filtered for enrichment in COVID-19-positive ImmuneCODE repertoires, a step that removed public or cross-reactive TCRs. Drawing on the MIRA antigens, annotated TCRs were analysed further at the level of specific ORF or position within ORF. Breadth was defined as the number of annotated unique rearrangements divided by the total number of unique productive rearrangements, and depth was defined as the summed frequency of the annotated unique rearrangements. TCR breadth was compared between groups using two-sided Wilcoxon rank-sum tests. Here the immuneACCESS table is served through TCRdb, limited to in-frame sequences with V and J called. Missing clones are a known gap in these copies; in checked studies unresolved V genes cover under half, and the rest lacks a known reason. The D gene and trimming were derived from the DNA, and the V and J assignments and clone size from that table. The sample table records roughly 700,000 clones; roughly 90% of these occur just once. The top ten hold roughly 1.5% of the sample.

Including cysteine and phenylalanine, the CDR3 has 15 amino acids. Only the CDR3 part of the read is kept: 45 bases, read in frame from the first base. CDR1 and CDR2, looked up from the germline V gene, are SNHLY and FYNNEI. V lost 4 bases and J lost 5 bases, and the count of bases not matched to a germline gene is 9. The source of the sample is a study of Ad26.COV2.S vaccination and SARS-CoV-2 variants (dated by TCRdb to the early 2020s). About the full investigation: Donors in the vaccine arm were drawn from COV1001, a phase I-IIa trial of Ad26.COV2.S in healthy adults that was multicentre, randomized, double-blind and placebo-controlled. Ad26.COV2.S was administered intramuscularly at 5 x 10^10 or 1 x 10^11 viral particles, either as a single shot or as two shots given 56 days apart. TCRbeta repertoire sequencing was used to assess the specificity and breadth of SARS-CoV-2-reactive T cell receptors after Ad26.COV2.S vaccination. A total of 32 samples were included in the TCR-sequenced set, comprising roughly 19 Ad26.COV2.S vaccine recipients, 5 placebo recipients and 8 SARS-CoV-2 convalescent individuals. Participants in the trial were split at random into five groups of five each, receiving low-dose or high-dose Ad26.COV2.S once or twice, or else placebo on both occasions. Throughout the experiments and outcome assessment, investigators stayed blinded to trial group allocation.

What the authors observed across the whole study: Non-spike TCR breadth was comparable between vaccine and placebo recipients, consistent with the vaccine containing only spike. After vaccination, substantial breadth of spike-specific CD8+ and CD4+ T cell responses was reported. The study was not powered to compare responses between vaccine doses or regimens. Higher spike-specific TCR breadth was observed in Ad26.COV2.S recipients than in placebo recipients (P = 0.0014). The authors noted that the TCR breadth and depth analyses may have underestimated total T cell responses.

The specimen was peripheral blood, collected in a trial of Ad26.COV2.S vaccine versus placebo. The chain is encoded by TRBV2 joined to TRBJ2-3, with 7 bases matching TRBD1. The TCR originated in a person aged 18-60 years who received the Ad26.COV2.S COVID-19 vaccine or a placebo. The CDR3 amino acid sequence is: CASSGQGVIGDTQYF. The DNA sequence follows: TGTGCCAGCAGTGGACAGGGAGTAATAGGAGATACGCAGTATTTT.